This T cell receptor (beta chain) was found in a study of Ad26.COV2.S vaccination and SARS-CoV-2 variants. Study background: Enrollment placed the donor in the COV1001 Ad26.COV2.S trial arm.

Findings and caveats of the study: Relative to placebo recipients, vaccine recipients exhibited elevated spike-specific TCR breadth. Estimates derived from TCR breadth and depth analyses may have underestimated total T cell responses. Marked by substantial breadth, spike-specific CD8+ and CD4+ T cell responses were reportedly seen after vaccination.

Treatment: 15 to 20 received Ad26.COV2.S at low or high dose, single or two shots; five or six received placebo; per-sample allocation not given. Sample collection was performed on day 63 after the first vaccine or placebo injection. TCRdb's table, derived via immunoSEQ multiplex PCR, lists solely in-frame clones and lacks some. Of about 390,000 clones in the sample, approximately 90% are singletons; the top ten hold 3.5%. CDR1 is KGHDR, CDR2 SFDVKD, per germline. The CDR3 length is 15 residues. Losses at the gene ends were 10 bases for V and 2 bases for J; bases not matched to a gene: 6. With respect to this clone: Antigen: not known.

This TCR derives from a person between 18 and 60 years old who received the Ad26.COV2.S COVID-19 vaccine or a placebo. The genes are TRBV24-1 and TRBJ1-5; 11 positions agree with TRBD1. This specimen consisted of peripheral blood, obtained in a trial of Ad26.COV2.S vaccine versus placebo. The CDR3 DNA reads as TGTGCCACGAGCCGGGACAGGGGGTGCAATCAGCCCCAGCATTTT. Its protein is CATSRDRGCNQPQHF.